This T cell receptor (beta chain) came from a study of lymphopenia after photon versus proton radiotherapy. The table came from immunoSEQ multiplex PCR; TCRdb's copy has only in-frame clones and leaves some out. The sample yields tens of thousands of clones, 70% to 90% seen once. The CDR3 is 13 residues long. Looked up from germline, CDR1 is MNHNS and CDR2 is SASEGT. The V gene lost 7 bases and the J gene lost 0 bases, with 7 bases spanning the gap. The receptor was isolated from a man between 45 and 60 years old with gastric cancer. Specimen: peripheral blood, collected from a patient treated with photon-based radiotherapy. The chain uses TRBV6-1 and TRBJ1-5; tentative D call: TRBD1 (5 bases). Written as DNA, the CDR3 is TGTGCCAGCATCAGGGATAGCAATCAGCCCCAGCATTTT. Protein sequence: CASIRDSNQPQHF.